The 22 T cell receptor beta chains below come from one sample, sequenced in a study of shared clonotypes between healthy human individuals. The data were produced by immunoSEQ multiplex PCR, yet TCRdb's version contains in-frame clones alone and is incomplete. The sample has around 530,000 clones, 70% to 80% seen once; the top ten hold 12%. Sample: PBMCs. These TCRs come from a woman between 40 and 50 years old in good health. Some clones in this sample may be carry-over from other donors' samples.

The sample holds a few counts of this clone. The chain has TRBV5-1 and TRBJ2-1, with TRBD2 matching over 10 bases. The ends lost 0 bases at V and 8 bases at J; junction bases unmatched: 14. Germline loops: CDR1 SGHRS, CDR2 YFSETQ. The CDR3 has 18 amino acids. The CDR3 here is CASSLGASASGSSDEQFF. The CDR3 DNA is TGCGCCAGCAGCTTGGGGGCCTCGGCTAGCGGGAGTTCGGATGAGCAGTTCTTC.

This chain links TRBV4-3 with TRBJ2-1; D unresolved. CDR1 is LGHNA, CDR2 YSLEER, per germline. The CDR3 totals 16 residues. Deletions cut 0 bases from V and 2 bases from J, with 11 bases between. CDR3 loop: CASSQDRAPPYNEQFF. The CDR3 nucleotides are TGCGCCAGCAGCCAAGATAGGGCCCCCCCCTACAATGAGCAGTTCTTC.

The chain uses TRBV10-3 and TRBJ2-2; TRBD2 agrees at 10 bases. The ends lost 9 bases at V and 2 bases at J; junction bases unmatched: 6. The germline V gene encodes CDR1 ENHRY and CDR2 SYGVKD. The CDR3 is made up of 15 amino acids. The CDR3 protein is CAIGLAEINTGELFF. CDR3 DNA sequence: TGTGCCATTGGACTAGCGGAAATTAACACCGGGGAGCTGTTTTTT.

This chain links TRBV14 with TRBJ2-5; possibly TRBD1 for D (5 bases). Per germline, CDR1 SGHDN and CDR2 FVKESK. V lost 1 base to trimming and J lost 1 base, with 16 bases between them. There are 17 residues in the CDR3. Here the CDR3 reads CASSQGFYRRIQETQYF. The CDR3 DNA is TGTGCCAGCAGCCAAGGGTTTTACAGGAGAATCCAAGAGACCCAGTACTTC.

The chain recombines TRBV5-1 with TRBJ2-1, with 9 bases lining up with TRBD2. The J segment lost 9 bases and the V segment lost 0 bases, leaving 10 bases of the junction unmatched. CDR1 is SGHRS, CDR2 YFSETQ, per germline. The CDR3 has 16 amino acids. CDR3 DNA sequence: TGCGCCAGCAGCTTGGCAGGGCTAGCGGGAATGGGTGAGCAGTTCTTC. Translated, it gives CASSLAGLAGMGEQFF. Combining the CDR3 with reference TRBV5-1 and TRBJ2-1 gives the whole variable domain KAGVTQTPRYLIKTRGQQVTLSCSPISGHRSVSWYQQTPGQGLQFLFEYFSETQRNKGNFPGRFSGRQFSNSRSEMNVSTLELGDSALYLCASSLAGLAGMGEQFFGPGTRLTVL.

CDR3 coding DNA: TGTGCCAGCTCACCGCCGACTAGCCAGGACGAGCAGTACTTC. As protein: CASSPPTSQDEQYF. The rearrangement uses TRBV18 and TRBJ2-7, with 7 bases that match TRBD2. Germline V gene sequence: CDR1 KGHSH, CDR2 LQKENI. Losses at the gene ends were 3 bases for V and 5 bases for J; bases not matched to a gene: 7. This CDR3 region has 14 residues.

This chain links TRBV10-3 with TRBJ2-3; 16 bases are shared with TRBD2. The CDR3 runs to 19 residues. V trimming: 0 bases; J trimming: 6 bases; junction bases outside the gene matches: 9. CDR1 and CDR2 (germline): ENHRY, SYGVKD. CDR3 sequence: CAISESAGLAGGSGDTQYF. CDR3 DNA sequence: TGTGCCATCAGTGAGTCGGCGGGACTAGCGGGAGGGTCCGGGGATACGCAGTATTTT.

This clone occurred once. The rearrangement joins TRBV4-3 to TRBJ2-3; 9 bases line up with TRBD2. J was trimmed by 5 bases and V by 4 bases; bases with no gene match: 1. CDR1 LGHNA and CDR2 YSLEER come from the germline V gene. This CDR3 contains 13 residues. The CDR3 DNA reads TGCGCCAGCAGCCGGCGGGAGGGAGATACGCAGTATTTT. It translates to CASSRREGDTQYF.

The chain employs TRBV15 and TRBJ1-5, with unresolved D. This CDR3 is built from 13 residues. V was shortened by 5 bases and J by 2 bases, with 7 bases between the two germline ends. Germline V gives CDR1 LNHNV, CDR2 YYDKDF (reference sequence). The CDR3 protein is CATSLKGNQPQHF. The CDR3 DNA is TGTGCCACCAGCCTTAAGGGCAATCAGCCCCAGCATTTT.

Many counts were recorded for this clone. This same CDR3 is encoded by further DNA sequences in the sample. V is TRBV4-2 and J is TRBJ1-1; perhaps TRBD1 as D (5 bases). The germline V gene encodes CDR1 LGHNA and CDR2 YNFKEQ. CDR3 length: 20 amino acids. Trimming shortened V by 2 bases and J by 1 base, and 26 bases separated the two germline ends. CDR3 in DNA: TGTGCCAGCAGCCAACTCGGGAGGGGCGGCTCAAACCCTCAGAACACTGAAGCTTTCTTT. Its protein is CASSQLGRGGSNPQNTEAFF.

Only a few counts were recorded for this clone. This same CDR3 is encoded by further DNA sequences in the sample. This chain links TRBV7-2 with TRBJ2-2; D might be TRBD1 (6 bases). Trimming cost V 2 bases and J 0 bases, with 10 bases left between them. Germline lookup yields CDR1 SGHTA and CDR2 FQGNSA. The CDR3 extends over 16 amino acids. CDR3 residues: CASSLSGGTNTGELFF. CDR3 DNA sequence: TGTGCCAGCAGCTTATCTGGGGGCACGAACACCGGGGAGCTGTTTTTT.

The chain uses TRBV5-1 and TRBJ1-2; TRBD1 aligns across 7 bases. Germline CDR1 and CDR2: SGHRS and YFSETQ. V was clipped by 4 bases and J by 7 bases; unmatched bases: 10. This CDR3 is 14 amino acids long. The CDR3 coding sequence is TGCGCCAGCAGCGACCTACCCGACAGGGCTGGCTACACCTTC. This translates into CASSDLPDRAGYTF.

This sequence joins TRBV4-1 and TRBJ1-1, with D unresolved. Germline values: CDR1 MGHRA, CDR2 YSYEKL. V gave up 2 bases and J gave up 7 bases, with 17 bases separating them. The CDR3 has 15 residues. This chain's CDR3 is CASSQRLALGFEAFF. The CDR3 bases are TGCGCCAGCAGCCAACGTCTGGCTCTGGGTTTTGAAGCTTTCTTT.

A few counts support this clone. This rearrangement joins TRBV11-2 to TRBJ2-7; D is tentatively TRBD1 or TRBD2 (5 bases each). The CDR3 is 13 amino acids. CDR1 is SGHAT, CDR2 FQNNGV, per germline. Trimming took off 7 bases at V and 2 bases at J, with 12 bases between the two ends. The CDR3 region has the DNA TGTGCCAGCACCCGGGGACCTACCTACGAGCAGTACTTC. Translation: CASTRGPTYEQYF.

The chain recombines TRBV6-5 with TRBJ2-7; no reliable D call. V was cut by 2 bases and J by 2 bases, with 13 bases left in between. This CDR3 spans 15 amino acids. Germline lookup yields CDR1 MNHEY and CDR2 SVGAGI. CDR3 DNA sequence: TGTGCCAGCAGTTACCCCGGTAGGCCGCCCTACGAGCAGTACTTC. Translating it yields CASSYPGRPPYEQYF.

This chain uses TRBV7-6 with TRBJ1-1, with D unresolved. The CDR3 totals 14 residues. The germline V and J ends were trimmed by 3 bases and 4 bases, with 12 bases remaining between them. Per the germline V gene, CDR1 is SGHVS and CDR2 is FNYEAQ. The DNA of the CDR3 is TGTGCCAGCAGCTTTTTAGAACCGAGCACTGAAGCTTTCTTT. Encoded protein: CASSFLEPSTEAFF.

The chain links TRBV29-1 to TRBJ2-1; TRBD1 matches 8 bases. The germline gives CDR1 SQVTM, CDR2 ANQGSEA. The CDR3 is made up of 13 amino acids. Trimming cost V 6 bases and J 1 base; bases outside gene matches: 2. CDR3 sequence (DNA): TGCAGCGTCAGGGGGCGTTCCTACAATGAGCAGTTCTTC. Its protein product is CSVRGRSYNEQFF.

The chain employs TRBV10-2 and TRBJ1-5; 8 bases agree with TRBD1. Germline loops: CDR1 WSHSY, CDR2 SAAADI. J gave up 4 bases and V 3 bases, and 2 bases lay outside the gene matches. The CDR3 covers 14 residues. CDR3 protein: CASSDRTGNQPQHF. Here the CDR3 DNA reads TGCGCCAGCAGTGACAGGACAGGGAATCAGCCCCAGCATTTT.

The chain has TRBV5-1 and TRBJ1-4; tentatively, D is TRBD1 (5 bases). The CDR3 sequence is 14 residues long. In germline, CDR1 is SGHRS, CDR2 YFSETQ. V was clipped by 1 base and J by 3 bases, with 7 bases between them. The CDR3 nucleotides read TGCGCCAGCAGCTTGCAGGGACCTAATGAAAAACTGTTTTTT. Protein product: CASSLQGPNEKLFF.

The chain links TRBV7-9 to TRBJ1-1; possible D gene TRBD1, 5 bases. The CDR3 loop spans 14 amino acids. Germline CDR1 is SEHNR and CDR2 is FQNEAQ (reference sequence). Trimming removed 0 bases at V and 4 bases at J, with 9 bases between. The CDR3 sequence: CASSLAGGVTEAFF. CDR3 in DNA: TGTGCCAGCAGCTTAGCGGGAGGGGTCACTGAAGCTTTCTTT.

Here the CDR3 reads CASSFAGSYEQYF. The DNA for the CDR3 is TGCGCCAGCAGCTTCGCAGGGTCCTACGAGCAGTACTTC. The chain employs TRBV5-1 and TRBJ2-7; a possible D gene is TRBD1 (5 bases). The germline V gene encodes CDR1 SGHRS and CDR2 YFSETQ. This CDR3 has 13 residues. V was cut by 2 bases and J by 1 base, with 7 bases left in between. Supplemented by reference TRBV5-1 and TRBJ2-7, the full variable domain reads KAGVTQTPRYLIKTRGQQVTLSCSPISGHRSVSWYQQTPGQGLQFLFEYFSETQRNKGNFPGRFSGRQFSNSRSEMNVSTLELGDSALYLCASSFAGSYEQYFGPGTRLTVT.

The chain employs TRBV11-1 and TRBJ1-2; 7 positions match TRBD1. This CDR3 spans 14 amino acids. Germline-derived CDR1 and CDR2 are SGHAT and FQDESV (reference sequence). The trim removed 5 bases at V and 4 bases at J, leaving 7 bases unmatched. CDR3 nucleotides: TGTGCCAGCAGCCGGGACAGAGAGCCCTATGGCTACACCTTC. It yields the protein CASSRDREPYGYTF.